Below are 6 T cell receptor beta chains sequenced from a single sample in a study of human T cells and chemical hapten exposure. From the RACE reads, TCRdb called clonotypes with MiXCR, one entry per CDR3 protein. The table lists about 300,000 distinct CDR3 sequences, around 5% of them singletons, with more than 8% in the top ten. Time point here: pre-sensitization, week 0. The treatment: therapeutic diphenylcyclopropenone sensitization with weekly scalp DPC. This material consisted of whole blood, taken in connection with sensitization to the hapten diphenylcyclopropenone (DPC). Receptors were obtained from a woman between 18 and 30 years old with alopecia areata. Some clones in this sample may be carry-over from other donors' samples.

This clonotype was observed many times. This chain connects TRBV28 to TRBJ1-6; 9 bases agree with TRBD1. This CDR3 contains 17 residues. Germline loops: CDR1 MDHEN, CDR2 SYDVKM. With 3 bases clipped from V and 7 bases from J, the junction kept 10 bases outside the gene matches. CDR3: CASSLYRDRVGNSPLHF. The CDR3 DNA is TGTGCCAGCAGTTTGTACCGGGACAGGGTCGGCAATTCACCCCTCCACTTT.

This clonotype was detected a few times. The chain links TRBV2 to TRBJ2-2, with TRBD1 matching 7 bases. CDR1 SNHLY and CDR2 FYNNEI come from the germline V gene. The length of the CDR3 is 12 residues. V shed 10 bases and J 6 bases; nucleotides not matched to a gene: 5. CDR3 DNA sequence: TGTGCCATCCAGACAGGGTCCGGGGAGCTGTTTTTT. This translates into CAIQTGSGELFF.

This clonotype was counted a few times. The chain employs TRBV5-1 and TRBJ1-1, with TRBD1 identical over 10 bases. With 0 bases clipped from V and 5 bases from J, the junction kept 4 bases outside the gene matches. The CDR3 sequence is 15 residues long. The germline V gene has CDR1 SGHRS and CDR2 YFSETQ. The CDR3 loop reads CASSLETGGRTEAFF. The CDR3 DNA reads as TGCGCCAGCAGCTTGGAGACAGGGGGCAGAACTGAAGCTTTCTTT.

This clonotype was seen ten or more times. V gene TRBV5-6 combines with J gene TRBJ2-7, with a possible D match to TRBD1 (5 bases). There are 15 residues in the CDR3. V was cut by 4 bases and J by 3 bases, with 17 bases left in between. CDR1 is SGHDT, CDR2 YYEEEE, per germline. CDR3 region: CASSRSLRQYYEQYF. In DNA form, the CDR3 reads TGTGCCAGCAGCCGTTCCCTCAGACAGTACTACGAGCAGTACTTC.

The chain couples TRBV13 to TRBJ2-2; maybe TRBD2 (6 bases). This CDR3 has 15 amino acids. Germline CDR1 PRHDT, CDR2 FYEKMQ (reference sequence). Between the trimmed V and J ends, which lost 6 bases and 4 bases, there was a span of 15 bases. The CDR3 DNA is TGTGCCAGCAGTTCCGGGGGTTCCCTCACCGGGGAGCTGTTTTTT. This codes for CASSSGGSLTGELFF.

At least ten counts were recorded for this clonotype. As DNA, the CDR3 is TGCGCCAGCAAGGCGGAACAGTTGAACACTGAAGCTTTCTTT. It encodes CASKAEQLNTEAFF. The chain is built from TRBV4-1 and TRBJ1-1; D is uncertain. Germline V lookup: CDR1 MGHRA, CDR2 YSYEKL. This CDR3 contains 14 residues. The V end was cut by 7 bases, the J end by 0 bases, with 12 bases between.